This T cell receptor beta chain was sequenced for a study of cytomegalovirus exposure and HLA in healthy donors. About the research overall: The 120 or so validation repertoires were reported in a later analysis to have been generated on the same platform as the approximately 600 first-cohort repertoires.

Germline assignment: CDR1 LNHDA and CDR2 SQIVND (reference sequence). The CDR3 runs 13 residues. The ends were cut back, 9 bases at V and 2 bases at J, with 13 bases in the middle. While the first cohort had fewer than 850 subjects, the donors belonged to the separate validation cohort of 100 to 150 subjects. General observations from the study: Reports credit the classifier with highly specific, highly sensitive diagnosis of cytomegalovirus status. Most TCR sequences proved rare, with some public TCRs found in many donors.

Sequenced by immunoSEQ multiplex PCR; TCRdb stores in-frame clones only, minus some. The sample has about 160,000 clones, 84% seen once. Regarding this clone: Its cognate antigen is unknown.

The sequenced sample was PBMCs. The chain joins TRBV19 to TRBJ2-5; TRBD1 might be the D (5 bases). This receptor was obtained from a young man in good health and CMV-seropositive. The CDR3 sequence is CASGVGRQETQYF. The CDR3, as DNA: TGTGCCAGCGGCGTGGGGCGGCAAGAGACCCAGTACTTC.